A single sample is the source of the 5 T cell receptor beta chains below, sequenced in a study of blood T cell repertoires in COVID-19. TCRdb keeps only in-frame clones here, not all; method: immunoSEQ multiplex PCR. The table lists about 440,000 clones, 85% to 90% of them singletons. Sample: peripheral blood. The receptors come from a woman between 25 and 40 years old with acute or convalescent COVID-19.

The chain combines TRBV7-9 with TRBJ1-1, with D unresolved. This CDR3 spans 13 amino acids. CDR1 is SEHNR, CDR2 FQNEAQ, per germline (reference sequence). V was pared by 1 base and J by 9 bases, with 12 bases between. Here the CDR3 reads CASSLDPGGKAFF. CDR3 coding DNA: TGTGCCAGCAGCTTAGACCCGGGAGGCAAAGCTTTCTTT.

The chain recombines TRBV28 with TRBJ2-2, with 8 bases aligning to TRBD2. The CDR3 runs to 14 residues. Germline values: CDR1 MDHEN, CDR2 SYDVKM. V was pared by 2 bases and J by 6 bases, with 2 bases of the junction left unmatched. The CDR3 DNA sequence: TGTGCCAGCAGTTTACGGGGGGGGCCCGGGGAGCTGTTTTTT. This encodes CASSLRGGPGELFF. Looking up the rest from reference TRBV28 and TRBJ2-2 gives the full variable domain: DVKVTQSSRYLVKRTGEKVFLECVQDMDHENMFWYRQDPGLGLRLIYFSYDVKMKEKGDIPEGYSVSREKKERFSLILESASTNQTSMYLCASSLRGGPGELFFGEGSRLTVL.

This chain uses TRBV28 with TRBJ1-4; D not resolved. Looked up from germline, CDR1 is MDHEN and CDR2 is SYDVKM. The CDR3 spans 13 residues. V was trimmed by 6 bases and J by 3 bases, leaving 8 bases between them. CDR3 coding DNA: TGTGCCAGCAGGGCCGGGTCTAATGAAAAACTGTTTTTT. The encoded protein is CASRAGSNEKLFF. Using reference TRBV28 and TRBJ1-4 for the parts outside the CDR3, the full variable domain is DVKVTQSSRYLVKRTGEKVFLECVQDMDHENMFWYRQDPGLGLRLIYFSYDVKMKEKGDIPEGYSVSREKKERFSLILESASTNQTSMYLCASRAGSNEKLFFGSGTQLSVL.

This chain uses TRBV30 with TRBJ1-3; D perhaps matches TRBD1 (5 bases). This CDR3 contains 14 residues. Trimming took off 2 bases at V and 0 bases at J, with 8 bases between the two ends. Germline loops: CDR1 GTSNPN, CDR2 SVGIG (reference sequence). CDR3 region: CAWSLGLSGNTIYF. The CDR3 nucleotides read TGTGCCTGGAGTTTGGGGCTCTCTGGAAACACCATATATTTT.

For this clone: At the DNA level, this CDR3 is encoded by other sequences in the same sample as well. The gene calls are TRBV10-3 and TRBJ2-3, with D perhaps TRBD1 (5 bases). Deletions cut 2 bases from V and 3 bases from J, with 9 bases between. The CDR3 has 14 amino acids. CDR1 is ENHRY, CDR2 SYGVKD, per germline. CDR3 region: CAISERQGTDTQYF. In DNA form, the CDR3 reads TGTGCCATCAGTGAGCGCCAGGGAACAGATACGCAGTATTTT.